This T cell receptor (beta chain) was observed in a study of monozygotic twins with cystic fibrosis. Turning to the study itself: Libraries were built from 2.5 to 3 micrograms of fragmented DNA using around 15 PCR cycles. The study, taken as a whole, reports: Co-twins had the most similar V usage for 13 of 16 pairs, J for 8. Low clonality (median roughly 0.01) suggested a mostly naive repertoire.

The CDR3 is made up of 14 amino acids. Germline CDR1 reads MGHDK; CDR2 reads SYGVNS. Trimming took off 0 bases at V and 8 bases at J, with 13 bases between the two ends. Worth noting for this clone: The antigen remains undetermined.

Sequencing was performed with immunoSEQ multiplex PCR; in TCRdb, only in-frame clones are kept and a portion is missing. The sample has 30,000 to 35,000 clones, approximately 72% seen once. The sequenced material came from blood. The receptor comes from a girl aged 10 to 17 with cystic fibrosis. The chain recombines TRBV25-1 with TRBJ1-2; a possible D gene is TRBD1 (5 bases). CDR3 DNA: TGTGCCAGCAGTGAATACGGGGCCGGGCCAGGCTACACCTTC. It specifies CASSEYGAGPGYTF.